This T cell receptor beta chain was identified in a study of molecular identifiers for immune sequencing clone quantification listed by TCRdb under 2018. A note on the overall study: For a replicate experiment, RNA from approximately 20,000 or 100,000 naive CD8 T cells was divided into five aliquots, of which four were sequenced. This methods study used CD8 T cells to benchmark TCR RNA copy counting and molecular-identifier clustering-based TCR repertoire sequencing (MIDCIRS).

With regard to this clonotype: Its antigen is still unknown. Base quality data are lacking; no much larger clone is found one base away.

Preparation of the library involved PCR. Sequencing relied on a NextSeq 500. Preparation of bulk TCR libraries followed a previously described approach, with the TCR primers listed in Table S5. Total RNA was purified with the Qiagen AllPrep DNA/RNA kit. Before analysis, reads from multiple sequencing runs of the same library were pooled. Regarding the original processing steps: Only reads with exact TCR constant sequence were kept, trimmed to 150 nt, and grouped by their 12-nt molecular barcodes. Reads in each barcode group were sub-clustered using a 15% Levenshtein threshold, and a quality-weighted consensus sequence was built for each RNA molecule. Non-functional sequences were discarded, and so were lower-count sequences lying one edit away from another sequence. Based on a fit of two negative binomial distributions, barcode sub-clusters having less than 20% of the maximum read count were discarded. TCRdb redid the processing of the public reads, applying fastp at Q25 and MiXCR, and retained in-frame beta chains. Rows are unified per CDR3 protein, each entry keeping the most common DNA and genes. TCRdb's processing, not the authors', yielded these V and J calls. Present in this sample are hundreds of thousands of distinct CDR3 sequences, 25% of which were seen just once. Clones ranked in the top ten supply about 0.73% of the sample.

The full study reports these points: Without barcode sub-clustering, chimeric consensus sequences inflated TCR diversity; chimeras reached as high as 47%. Modeling gave around 3.3 recovered TCR RNA copies per cell versus around 10 by digital PCR, implying 25% to 30% capture efficiency. In CMV-specific effector cells, over 99% of molecules were held by clones above 20 RNA copies, whereas under 1% of molecules were held by such clones in naive cells. Spiked-in Jurkat TCR RNA equal to a single cell's worth was reported to be detectable even within one million naive CD8 T cells. Spiked-in Jurkat TCR RNA (about ten copies' worth), which is not part of the donor repertoire, was contained in the naive libraries. The sizes of highly expanded clones could end up underestimated when identical TCR molecules share a barcode.

Including cysteine and phenylalanine, the CDR3 has 15 amino acids. Only the CDR3 portion is preserved as DNA: 45 bases, with reading frame beginning at the first base. CDR1 and CDR2 were assigned from the germline V gene (reference sequence) as SEHNR and FQNEAQ. Libraries of naive CD8 T cells were built from anywhere between about 17,000 and 1,000,000 sorted cells, with 10%, 30% or 50% of the purified RNA used. Naive CD8 T cells, defined as CD8+CD4-CCR7+CD45RA+, were FACS-sorted into RLT Plus buffer on a BD FACSAria II. Detection sensitivity was tested by spiking Jurkat RNA equal to around 11 TCR copies' worth into samples containing about 20,000-1,100,000 naive CD8 T cells. CD8 T cells were enriched using RosetteSep CD8+ T Cell Enrichment Cocktail and Ficoll-Paque, and the enriched cells then underwent ACK red cell lysis.

The V and J genes are TRBV7-9 and TRBJ2-3; TRBD1 is possibly the D segment (5 matching bases). The end of the DNA fits TRBJ1-5 better, so the J call may be wrong. This receptor was taken from a human donor in good health. Some libraries in this study had Jurkat cell RNA spiked in. Material for sequencing was naive CD8+ T cells from blood, with Jurkat cell RNA spiked in. The cell subset or site label, as the study defines it: FACS-sorted CD8+CD4-CCR7+CD45RA+ naive T cells. CDR3 sequence: CASSAGLSKTDTQHF. The DNA reads TGTGCCAGCAGCGCCGGACTATCAAAGACAGATACGCAGCATTTT.